These T cell receptor beta chains were read from a single sample in a study of T cells in Graves' hyperthyroidism and ophthalmopathy. TCRdb reprocessed the multiplex PCR reads with MiXCR, giving one entry per CDR3 protein. The data contain hundreds of thousands of distinct CDR3 sequences, about 14% of them seen just once; the ten biggest clones take up around an eighth. Source material: blood. The source is a woman aged 45-65 years with Graves' ophthalmopathy. CDR3s include the opening cysteine and the closing phenylalanine or tryptophan. A D gene is named only where the DNA matches it firmly. Clone size is shown for a subset of rows, as once, few, many or a class of expanded clone.

v_call,j_call,d_call,clone_size,cdr3_aa,cdr3_nt
TRBV7-8,TRBJ2-2,.,.,CAISEIQVTGELFF,TGTGCCATCAGCGAGATACAGGTTACCGGGGAGCTGTTTTTT
TRBV7-8,TRBJ1-1,TRBD1,.,CASSLADRGVNTEAFF,TGTGCCAGCAGCTTAGCAGACAGGGGTGTGAACACTGAAGCTTTCTTT
TRBV6-1,TRBJ2-4,.,.,CASSPTHVAKNIQYF,TGTGCCAGCAGCCCAACCCATGTAGCCAAAAACATTCAGTACTTC
TRBV27,TRBJ2-1,TRBD1,many,CASSLRQGFYNEQFF,TGTGCCAGCAGTTTAAGACAGGGATTCTACAATGAGCAGTTCTTC
TRBV18,TRBJ1-6,.,.,CASSPSIGDESPLHF,TGTGCCAGCTCACCATCTATAGGGGATGAGTCACCCCTCCACTTT
TRBV27,TRBJ2-7,TRBD2,many,CASSLVSGSGYEQYF,TGTGCCAGCAGTTTGGTTAGCGGGAGTGGCTACGAGCAGTACTTC
TRBV12-3/TRBV12-4,TRBJ2-3,TRBD2,few,CASRPGLETDTQYF,TGTGCCAGCAGGCCGGGACTAGAAACAGATACGCAGTATTTT
TRBV28,TRBJ2-7,TRBD1,many,CASSLTDLQGTYEQYF,TGTGCCAGCAGTTTAACCGACCTACAGGGGACCTACGAGCAGTACTTC
TRBV7-9,TRBJ2-7,.,few,CASSLVGAGSDEQYF,TGTGCCAGCAGCTTAGTGGGAGCAGGGTCTGACGAGCAGTACTTC
TRBV3-1,TRBJ2-7,TRBD2,many,CASSHGAGVISYEQYF,TGTGCCAGCAGCCATGGCGCGGGAGTGATTTCCTACGAGCAGTACTTC
TRBV2,TRBJ1-3,.,.,CASSVSGVGNTIYF,TGTGCCAGCAGTGTTTCCGGGGTCGGAAACACCATATATTTT
TRBV7-2,TRBJ2-7,.,many,CASSPGGEQYF,TGTGCCAGCAGCCCCGGAGGTGAGCAGTACTTC
TRBV6-5,TRBJ1-1,TRBD1,many,CASSYSGTGGLAAEAFF,TGTGCCAGCAGTTACTCGGGGACAGGGGGTTTGGCCGCTGAAGCTTTCTTT
TRBV28,TRBJ1-4,.,.,CASRSWDMNEELFF,TGTGCCAGCCGCTCGTGGGACATGAATGAAGAACTGTTTTTT
TRBV5-1,TRBJ2-3,TRBD2,.,CASSQTGTSGSLDTQYF,TGCGCCAGCAGCCAAACCGGGACTAGCGGGAGTTTAGATACGCAGTATTTT
TRBV20-1,TRBJ2-1,.,.,CSASQWDNEQFF,TGCAGTGCTAGCCAATGGGACAATGAGCAGTTCTTC
TRBV18,TRBJ2-1,.,many,CASSPPNGDNEQFF,TGTGCCAGCTCACCACCGAACGGAGACAATGAGCAGTTCTTC
TRBV13,TRBJ2-3,TRBD2,.,CASSLAGGSADTQYF,TGTGCCAGCAGCCTAGCGGGAGGTAGTGCAGATACGCAGTATTTT
TRBV12-3/TRBV12-4,TRBJ2-1,.,many,CASSLRYNEQFF,TGTGCCAGCAGCTTGAGGTACAATGAGCAGTTCTTC
TRBV10-3,TRBJ1-1,.,few,CAIRQQGIEAFF,TGTGCCATCAGACAACAGGGAATTGAAGCTTTCTTT
TRBV7-8,TRBJ2-1,TRBD2,many,CASSLREGVNEQFF,TGTGCCAGCAGCTTACGGGAGGGGGTCAATGAGCAGTTCTTC
TRBV7-9,TRBJ2-5,TRBD2,.,CASSLSGRGYQETQYF,TGTGCCAGCAGCCTAAGCGGGAGGGGGTACCAAGAGACCCAGTACTTC
TRBV6-2/TRBV6-3,TRBJ2-1,TRBD2,.,CASSQYRTSRSAEQFF,TGTGCCAGCAGCCAGTATCGGACTAGCAGATCGGCTGAGCAGTTCTTC
TRBV7-2,TRBJ2-7,TRBD1,many,CASSLAQGADEQYF,TGTGCCAGCAGCTTAGCACAGGGGGCTGACGAGCAGTACTTC
TRBV29-1,TRBJ2-1,.,few,CSVPTDSSYNEQFF,TGCAGCGTCCCGACTGACAGCTCCTACAATGAGCAGTTCTTC
TRBV6-5,TRBJ2-7,.,many,CASMRAGVDEQYF,TGTGCCAGCATGCGGGCAGGAGTCGACGAGCAGTACTTC
TRBV6-1,TRBJ1-3,.,.,CASNSATSGNTIYF,TGTGCCAGCAACTCCGCAACCTCTGGAAACACCATATATTTT
TRBV6-2/TRBV6-3,TRBJ2-3,.,few,CASKSDLSTDTQYF,TGTGCCAGCAAGTCGGACTTAAGCACAGATACGCAGTATTTT
TRBV6-1,TRBJ2-1,TRBD1,.,CASSLTGQGPYNEQFF,TGTGCCAGCAGTTTGACGGGACAGGGTCCTTACAATGAGCAGTTCTTC
TRBV6-4,TRBJ2-3,TRBD2,.,CASSPRAGGSTDTQYF,TGTGCCAGCAGCCCCCGAGCGGGAGGGAGCACAGATACGCAGTATTTT
TRBV29-1,TRBJ2-3,TRBD2,few,CSVDDPSGRLTQYF,TGCAGCGTTGATGACCCTAGCGGGAGACTTACGCAGTATTTT
TRBV4-2,TRBJ1-1,.,many,CASSQVLARENTEAFF,TGTGCCAGCAGCCAAGTATTGGCCAGAGAGAACACTGAAGCTTTCTTT
TRBV24-1,TRBJ2-5,.,few,CATSDLYSQETQYF,TGTGCCACCAGTGATTTATACAGCCAAGAGACCCAGTACTTC
TRBV11-2,TRBJ2-6,.,many,CASSPGASSGANVLTF,TGTGCCAGCAGCCCTGGGGCCAGCTCTGGGGCCAACGTCCTGACTTTC
TRBV12-3/TRBV12-4,TRBJ1-5,.,few,CASSQRQSNQPQHF,TGTGCCAGCAGTCAACGACAGAGCAATCAGCCCCAGCATTTT
TRBV9,TRBJ2-1,TRBD2,.,CASSIRAGGPDEQFF,TGTGCCAGCAGCATAAGAGCGGGAGGGCCCGATGAGCAGTTCTTC
TRBV7-2,TRBJ2-3,TRBD2,many,CASSLLRAGSWADTQYF,TGTGCCAGCAGCTTACTAAGAGCGGGGTCATGGGCGGATACGCAGTATTTT
TRBV7-2,TRBJ1-1,TRBD1,many,CASSPTTGSEAFF,TGTGCCAGCAGCCCAACGACAGGGTCTGAAGCTTTCTTT
TRBV7-3,TRBJ2-1,TRBD2,many,CASSIGLAGLSEQFF,TGTGCCAGCAGCATTGGACTAGCGGGATTGAGTGAGCAGTTCTTC
TRBV12-3/TRBV12-4,TRBJ2-7,TRBD1,.,CASSPDRGTAYEQYF,TGTGCCAGCAGCCCCGACAGGGGGACCGCCTACGAGCAGTACTTC
TRBV24-1,TRBJ1-2,.,.,CATSGNRNHYGYTF,TGTGCCACCAGTGGTAACAGAAACCACTATGGCTACACCTTC
TRBV7-2,TRBJ2-7,.,many,CASSLVPVNSYEQYF,TGTGCCAGCAGCTTAGTCCCAGTTAACTCCTACGAGCAGTACTTC
TRBV9,TRBJ2-7,.,many,CASSPRNRENEQYF,TGTGCCAGCAGCCCTAGGAACAGGGAGAATGAGCAGTACTTC
TRBV14,TRBJ2-6,TRBD1,.,CASSQGGGRGPFSGANVLTF,TGTGCCAGCAGCCAAGGGGGCGGCAGGGGGCCTTTCTCTGGGGCCAACGTCCTGACTTTC
TRBV7-2,TRBJ1-2,.,few,CASSLNAGGLGYGYTF,TGTGCCAGCAGCTTAAATGCTGGAGGGCTGGGCTATGGCTACACCTTC
TRBV6-2/TRBV6-3,TRBJ2-4,TRBD2,many,CASSQKPGLAGGLKNIQYF,TGTGCCAGCAGCCAGAAACCGGGACTAGCGGGAGGCCTAAAAAACATTCAGTACTTC
TRBV27,TRBJ1-2,TRBD1,many,CASSPGQGAAYGYTF,TGTGCCAGCAGTCCCGGACAGGGGGCAGCCTATGGCTACACCTTC
TRBV12-3/TRBV12-4,TRBJ2-7,TRBD2,few,CASTLLAGAYEQYF,TGTGCCAGCACCTTACTAGCGGGAGCCTACGAGCAGTACTTC
TRBV7-9,TRBJ2-1,.,many,CASSFHREGHNEQFF,TGTGCCAGCAGCTTCCACAGGGAAGGCCACAATGAGCAGTTCTTC
TRBV5-1,TRBJ2-7,.,many,CASSIGTLLSYEQYF,TGCGCCAGCAGCATCGGGACACTCCTATCCTACGAGCAGTACTTC
TRBV6-2/TRBV6-3,TRBJ2-1,TRBD2,many,CASSYSWKREIGNEQFF,TGTGCCAGCAGTTACTCGTGGAAGCGGGAGATCGGGAATGAGCAGTTCTTC
TRBV5-1,TRBJ1-1,TRBD1,.,CASSLPDRVKGEAFF,TGCGCCAGCAGCTTACCGGACAGGGTAAAGGGTGAAGCTTTCTTT